The 14 T cell receptor beta chains below were found in one sample sequenced in a study of blood T cell repertoires in COVID-19. The data were produced by immunoSEQ multiplex PCR, yet TCRdb's version contains in-frame clones alone and is incomplete. In the table there are under 50,000 clones, roughly 69% of which are singletons. The sequencing sample was made of peripheral blood. Receptors originate from an elderly man with acute or convalescent COVID-19.

This clone appeared a single time. The chain has TRBV7-8 and TRBJ1-3; 8 bases agree with TRBD1. The CDR3 sequence is 16 residues long. V gave up 5 bases and J gave up 0 bases; unmatched junction bases: 6. The germline CDR1 and CDR2 sequences are SGHVS and FQNEAQ. The CDR3 nucleotides read TGTGCCAGCAGCAGAATGGACAGGGACTCTGGAAACACCATATATTTT. Translated, it gives CASSRMDRDSGNTIYF.

CDR3 coding DNA: TGTGCCAGCAGTGACTGGACGGAGGACTACGAGCAGTACTTC. This gives the protein CASSDWTEDYEQYF. This rearrangement joins TRBV6-2 or TRBV6-3 to TRBJ2-7; tentative D call: TRBD2 (5 bases). Trimming stripped 5 bases from V and 3 bases from J, with 14 bases between. This CDR3 is 14 amino acids long. Germline values: CDR1 MNHEY, CDR2 SVGEGT.

The chain recombines TRBV7-6 with TRBJ1-1; no firm D call. Germline CDR1 SGHVS, CDR2 FNYEAQ. V was cut by 5 bases and J by 0 bases, with 13 bases left in between. The CDR3 sequence is 15 residues long. The CDR3 bases are TGTGCCAGCAGCCCCAATGCCGGGGTGAACACTGAAGCTTTCTTT. Protein: CASSPNAGVNTEAFF.

The chain links TRBV7-9 to TRBJ2-2, with TRBD2 matching 7 bases. The junction had 7 bases not matched to a gene; V was cut back by 5 bases and J by 1 base. The germline CDR1 and CDR2 sequences are SEHNR and FQNEAQ (reference sequence). The CDR3 totals 16 residues. The CDR3 nucleotides are TGTGCCAGCAGCCCCGACCCGGGGGGGAACACCGGGGAGCTGTTTTTT. Translated, it gives CASSPDPGGNTGELFF.

This clone appeared once. This rearrangement joins TRBV25-1 to TRBJ2-7; no firm D call. This CDR3 has 13 residues. Trimming removed 5 bases from V and 0 bases from J, with 8 bases in between. Germline CDR1 and CDR2: MGHDK and SYGVNS. The CDR3 sequence is CASSLLASYEQYF. The DNA of the CDR3 is TGTGCCAGCAGTTTGCTGGCCTCCTACGAGCAGTACTTC.

The table lists this clone with many counts. The rearrangement links TRBV7-9 to TRBJ2-7; the match to TRBD1 covers 9 bases. This CDR3 is 14 amino acids long. From germline, CDR1 is SEHNR and CDR2 FQNEAQ (reference sequence). V lost 4 bases, J lost 4 bases, and 5 bases stayed unmatched. The CDR3 sequence: CASSSMGQGYEQYF. As DNA, the CDR3 is TGTGCCAGCAGCTCCATGGGACAGGGTTACGAGCAGTACTTC.

The chain has TRBV20-1 and TRBJ2-1, with a possible D match to TRBD1 (5 bases). CDR1 DFQATT and CDR2 SNEGSKA come from the germline V gene (reference sequence). The CDR3 is 14 amino acids. V lost 3 bases to trimming and J lost 0 bases, with 9 bases between them. The CDR3 reads CSASGQGSYNEQFF. The CDR3 DNA reads TGCAGTGCTAGTGGTCAGGGCTCCTACAATGAGCAGTTCTTC.

V is TRBV5-6 and J is TRBJ2-7, with D possibly being TRBD1 (6 bases). CDR3 length: 14 amino acids. Trimming removed 1 base at V and 0 bases at J, with 8 bases between. Germline CDR1 is SGHDT and CDR2 is YYEEEE. The CDR3 protein is CASSLTGNSYEQYF. CDR3 nucleotides: TGTGCCAGCAGCTTGACAGGGAACTCCTACGAGCAGTACTTC.

V usage is TRBV7-4 and J usage is TRBJ1-5; D might be TRBD1 (6 bases). This CDR3 spans 15 amino acids. V shed 7 bases and J shed 6 bases, with 19 bases lying between them. Germline values: CDR1 SGHVT, CDR2 SQSDAQ. CDR3: CASIISRGIPQPQHF. In nucleotides, the CDR3 is TGTGCCAGCATCATTTCTAGGGGGATCCCTCAGCCCCAGCATTTT.

This clone was seen once. The J gene is TRBJ2-2, the V gene TRBV10-2; TRBD2 aligns across 9 bases. Germline V CDR1 and CDR2: WSHSY, SAAADI. The V gene end was trimmed by 4 bases and the J gene end by 6 bases; junction bases not matched to a gene: 12. The CDR3 loop spans 17 amino acids. CDR3 in amino acids: CASSVCLAGICPGELFF. Here the CDR3 DNA reads TGCGCCAGCAGTGTCTGTCTAGCGGGAATCTGCCCCGGGGAGCTGTTTTTT.

This rearrangement joins TRBV19 to TRBJ1-2; TRBD1 aligns across 9 bases. The CDR3 is made up of 15 amino acids. Germline V lookup: CDR1 LNHDA, CDR2 SQIVND (reference sequence). V lost 5 bases and J lost 0; bases outside the gene matches: 4. The CDR3: CASSPGTGTNYGYTF. The CDR3 nucleotides are TGTGCCAGTAGTCCGGGGACAGGGACTAACTATGGCTACACCTTC.

The rearrangement uses TRBV19 and TRBJ2-7; TRBD2 agrees at 15 bases. This CDR3 comprises 16 residues. V was clipped by 5 bases and J by 2 bases; unmatched bases: 4. Looked up from germline, CDR1 is LNHDA and CDR2 is SQIVND (reference sequence). DNA of the CDR3: TGTGCCAGTAGTCTGGGACTAGCGGGAGGAACCTACGAGCAGTACTTC. This gives the protein CASSLGLAGGTYEQYF.

The chain recombines TRBV19 with TRBJ2-1, with 10 bases aligning to TRBD1. Germline lookup yields CDR1 LNHDA and CDR2 SQIVND (reference sequence). The CDR3 sequence is 15 residues long. Germline trimming cut 2 bases from V and 8 bases from J; bases unmatched to any gene: 6. CDR3 bases: TGTGCCAGTAGTATATCGGGACAGGGGTGGGATGAGCAGTTCTTC. Translating it yields CASSISGQGWDEQFF.

The chain couples TRBV7-8 to TRBJ2-7; a weak D match, TRBD1 (6 bases). Germline V lookup: CDR1 SGHVS, CDR2 FQNEAQ. V was shortened by 3 bases and J by 4 bases, with 7 bases between the two germline ends. The CDR3 is 12 amino acids. CDR3: CASSFQGYEQYF. CDR3 nucleotide sequence: TGTGCCAGCAGCTTCCAGGGGTACGAGCAGTACTTC.